The clone carrying this T cell receptor beta chain was picked up a small number of times. Antigen: not known. The data derive from a study of CD8+ T cells in alopecia areata. Whole-study context: Tofacitinib administration to treated patients was oral, at 5 to 10 mg twice daily. Tofacitinib dosing lasted 6 to 18 months, which was then followed by 6 months off drug.

The CDR3 runs 13 residues. V was shortened by 2 bases and J by 0 bases, with 6 bases between the two germline ends. Germline CDR1 SQVTM, CDR2 ANQGSEA. cDNA reverse transcribed from extracted RNA served as the sequencing template. Repertoires were generated with immunoSEQ multiplex PCR, while TCRdb's copy carries only in-frame clones and drops some. The sample contains 120,000 to 150,000 clones, 45% to 60% of which appear only once. Notes on the study in general: Between patients, shared TCR sequences were less clear than in mice. This was possibly due in part to HLA diversity in the patient population.

Sequenced sample: CD4+ T cells sorted from blood. J is TRBJ2-3 and V is TRBV29-1; no clear D. This TCR came from a human donor with alopecia areata. CDR3 sequence (DNA): TGCAGCGTTGAACCCTCTAGCACAGATACGCAGTATTTT. Amino acid sequence: CSVEPSSTDTQYF.